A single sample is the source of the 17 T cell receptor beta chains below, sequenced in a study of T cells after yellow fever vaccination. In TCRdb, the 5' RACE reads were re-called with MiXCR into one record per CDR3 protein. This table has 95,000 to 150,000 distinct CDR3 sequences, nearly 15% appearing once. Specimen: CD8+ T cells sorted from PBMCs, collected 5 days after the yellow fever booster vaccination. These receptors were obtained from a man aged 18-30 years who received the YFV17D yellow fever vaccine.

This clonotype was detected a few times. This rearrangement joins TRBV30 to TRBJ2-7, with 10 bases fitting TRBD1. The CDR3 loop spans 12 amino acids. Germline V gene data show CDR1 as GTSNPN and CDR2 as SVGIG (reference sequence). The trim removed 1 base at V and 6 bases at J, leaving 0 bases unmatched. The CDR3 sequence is CAWSGDRGEQYF. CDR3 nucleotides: TGTGCCTGGAGTGGGGACAGGGGCGAGCAGTACTTC.

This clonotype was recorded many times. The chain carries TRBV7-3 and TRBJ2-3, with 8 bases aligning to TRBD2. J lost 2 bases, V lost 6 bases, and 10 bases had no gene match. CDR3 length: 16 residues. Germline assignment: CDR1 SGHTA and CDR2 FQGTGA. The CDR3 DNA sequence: TGTGCCAGCAGTCGACACGGGGGGGCCTCCACAGATACGCAGTATTTT. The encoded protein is CASSRHGGASTDTQYF.

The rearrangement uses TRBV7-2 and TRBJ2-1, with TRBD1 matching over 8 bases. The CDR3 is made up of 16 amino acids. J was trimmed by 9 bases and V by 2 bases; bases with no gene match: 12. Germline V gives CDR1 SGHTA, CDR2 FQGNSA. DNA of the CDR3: TGTGCCAGCAGCTTATACGGACAGGGCGGCCGGAGTGAGCAGTTCTTC. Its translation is CASSLYGQGGRSEQFF.

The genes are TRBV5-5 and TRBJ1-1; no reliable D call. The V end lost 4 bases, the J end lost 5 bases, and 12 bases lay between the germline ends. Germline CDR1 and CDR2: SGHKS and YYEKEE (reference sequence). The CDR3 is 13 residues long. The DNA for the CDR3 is TGTGCCAGCAGCGTGAATTTGATTACTGAAGCTTTCTTT. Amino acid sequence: CASSVNLITEAFF.

The CDR3 here is CASSFRGLNTEAFF. The CDR3 DNA reads as TGTGCCAGCAGCTTCAGGGGGCTGAACACTGAAGCTTTCTTT. V gene TRBV7-2 combines with J gene TRBJ1-1; 8 bases are shared with TRBD1. The CDR3 runs 14 residues. Germline CDR1 is SGHTA and CDR2 is FQGNSA. J lost 0 bases, V lost 3 bases, and 0 bases had no gene match.

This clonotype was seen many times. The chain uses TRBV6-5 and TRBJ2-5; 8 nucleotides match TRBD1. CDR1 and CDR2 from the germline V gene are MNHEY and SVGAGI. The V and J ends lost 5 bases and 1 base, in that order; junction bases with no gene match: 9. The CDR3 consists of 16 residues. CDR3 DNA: TGTGCCAGCAGTCAGACGACAGGGGCCTCCCAAGAGACCCAGTACTTC. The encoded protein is CASSQTTGASQETQYF.

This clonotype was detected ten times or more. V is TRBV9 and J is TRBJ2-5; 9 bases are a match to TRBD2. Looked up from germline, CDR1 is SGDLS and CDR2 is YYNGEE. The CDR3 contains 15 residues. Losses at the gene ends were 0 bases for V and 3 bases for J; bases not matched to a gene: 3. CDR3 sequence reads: CASSVGTSDKETQYF. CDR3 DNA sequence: TGTGCCAGCAGCGTAGGGACTAGCGATAAAGAGACCCAGTACTTC.

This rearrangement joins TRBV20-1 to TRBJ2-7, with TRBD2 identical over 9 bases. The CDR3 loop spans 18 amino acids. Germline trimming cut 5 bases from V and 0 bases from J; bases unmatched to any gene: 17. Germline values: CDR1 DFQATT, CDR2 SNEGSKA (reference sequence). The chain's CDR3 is CSAEAKASGATFSYEQYF. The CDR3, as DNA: TGCAGTGCTGAAGCGAAAGCTAGCGGGGCAACCTTCTCCTACGAGCAGTACTTC.

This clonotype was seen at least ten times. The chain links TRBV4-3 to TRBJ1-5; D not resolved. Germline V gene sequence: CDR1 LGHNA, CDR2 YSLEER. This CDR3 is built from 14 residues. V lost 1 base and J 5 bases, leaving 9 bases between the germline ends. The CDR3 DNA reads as TGCGCCAGCAGCCAAGTCGTGGCGGATCAGCCCCAGCATTTT. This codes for CASSQVVADQPQHF.

The CDR3 bases are TGCGCCAGCAGCTTGTGGCGCACAGATACGCAGTATTTT. Its protein product is CASSLWRTDTQYF. This rearrangement joins TRBV5-1 to TRBJ2-3; D gene ambiguous. This CDR3 is 13 amino acids long. The germline V and J ends were trimmed by 1 base and 1 base, with 4 bases remaining between them. CDR1 is SGHRS, CDR2 YFSETQ, per germline.

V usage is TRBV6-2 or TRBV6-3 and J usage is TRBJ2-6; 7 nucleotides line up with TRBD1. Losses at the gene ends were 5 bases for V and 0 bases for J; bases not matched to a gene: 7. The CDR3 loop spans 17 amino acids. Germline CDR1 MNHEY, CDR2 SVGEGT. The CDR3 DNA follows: TGTGCCAGCAGTACGACAGGGACCCTCTCTGGGGCCAACGTCCTGACTTTC. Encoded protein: CASSTTGTLSGANVLTF.

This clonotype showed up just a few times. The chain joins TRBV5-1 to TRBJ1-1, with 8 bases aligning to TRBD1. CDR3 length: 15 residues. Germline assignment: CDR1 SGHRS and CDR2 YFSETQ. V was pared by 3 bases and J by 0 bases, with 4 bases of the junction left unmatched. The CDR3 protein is CASSSGGGLNTEAFF. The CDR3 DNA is TGCGCCAGCAGCTCAGGGGGCGGTTTGAACACTGAAGCTTTCTTT.

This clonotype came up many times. CDR3 DNA sequence: TGTGCCAGCAGCGGGTCCGGGACTCCCGAGGATGAGCAGTTCTTC. Translated, it gives CASSGSGTPEDEQFF. This chain links TRBV9 with TRBJ2-1, with D possibly being TRBD2 (6 bases). The CDR3 has 15 residues. V gave up 3 bases and J gave up 8 bases, with 18 bases separating them. The germline gives CDR1 SGDLS, CDR2 YYNGEE.

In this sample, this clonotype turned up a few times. The CDR3 region has the DNA TGCGCCAGCAGCCAAGTTAAGGGCGACGAGCAGTACTTC. It encodes CASSQVKGDEQYF. This rearrangement joins TRBV4-1 to TRBJ2-7; D call uncertain. Trimming cost V 1 base and J 5 bases, with 9 bases left between them. The CDR3 totals 13 residues. Germline assignment: CDR1 MGHRA and CDR2 YSYEKL.

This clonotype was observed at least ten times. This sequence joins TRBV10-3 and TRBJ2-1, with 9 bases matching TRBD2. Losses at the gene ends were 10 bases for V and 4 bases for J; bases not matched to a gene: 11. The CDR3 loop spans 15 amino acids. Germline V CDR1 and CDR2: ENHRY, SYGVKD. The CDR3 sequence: CASSLAGRQYNEQFF. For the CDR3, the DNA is TGTGCCAGTTCCCTAGCGGGGCGTCAATACAATGAGCAGTTCTTC.

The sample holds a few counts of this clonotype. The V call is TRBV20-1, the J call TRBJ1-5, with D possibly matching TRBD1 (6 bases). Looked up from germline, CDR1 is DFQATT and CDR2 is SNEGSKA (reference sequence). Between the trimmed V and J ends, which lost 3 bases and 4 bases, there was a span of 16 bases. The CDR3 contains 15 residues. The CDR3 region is CSASSLGGRNQPQHF. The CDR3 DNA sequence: TGCAGTGCTAGCTCTTTAGGGGGACGGAATCAGCCCCAGCATTTT.

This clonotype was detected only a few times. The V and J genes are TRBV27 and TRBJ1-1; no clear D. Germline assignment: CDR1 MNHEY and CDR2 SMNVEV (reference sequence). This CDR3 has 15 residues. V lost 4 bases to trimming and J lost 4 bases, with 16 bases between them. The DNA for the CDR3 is TGTGCCAGCAGTTCTCGGACCATTTGGGGCACTGAAGCTTTCTTT. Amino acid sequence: CASSSRTIWGTEAFF.